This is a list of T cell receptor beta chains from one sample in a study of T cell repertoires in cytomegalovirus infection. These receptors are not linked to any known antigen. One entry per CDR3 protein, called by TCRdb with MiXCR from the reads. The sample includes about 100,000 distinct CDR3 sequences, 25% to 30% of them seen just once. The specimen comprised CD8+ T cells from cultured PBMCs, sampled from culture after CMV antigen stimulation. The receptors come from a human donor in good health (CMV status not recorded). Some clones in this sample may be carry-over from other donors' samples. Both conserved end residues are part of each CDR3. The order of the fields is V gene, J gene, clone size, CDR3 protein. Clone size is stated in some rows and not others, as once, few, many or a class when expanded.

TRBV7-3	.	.	CASSLNSGWGETQFF
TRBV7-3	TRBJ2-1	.	CASSGLGYEQFF
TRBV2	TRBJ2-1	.	CASSVSAALYNEQFF
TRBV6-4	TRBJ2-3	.	CASSDSLWDTQYF
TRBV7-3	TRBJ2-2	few	CASSRAGGANTGELFF
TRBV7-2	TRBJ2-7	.	CTSSLTVSYEQYF
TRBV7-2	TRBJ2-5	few	CASSLSLAGPEDGTQYF
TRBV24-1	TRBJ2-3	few	CATGVAGTDTQYF
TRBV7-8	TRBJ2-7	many	CASSLEQTSFLYEQYF
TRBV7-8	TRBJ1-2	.	CVTGGYYGYTF
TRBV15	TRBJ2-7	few	CATSRDRSYEQYF
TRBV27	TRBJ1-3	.	CASSAGNTIYF
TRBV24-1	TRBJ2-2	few	CATSDLTSAGELFF
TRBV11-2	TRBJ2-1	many	CASSLRQGQYQFF
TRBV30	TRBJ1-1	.	CAWSPQEVNTEAFF
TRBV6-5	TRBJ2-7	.	CASSWGSGSYEQHF
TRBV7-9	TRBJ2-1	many	CASSLGTVRHEQFF
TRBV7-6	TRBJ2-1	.	CASSDGVSSYNEQFF
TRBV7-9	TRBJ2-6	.	CASSFDMLGFSSGANVLTF
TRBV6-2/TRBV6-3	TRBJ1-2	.	CASSYGTGAFNYGYTF
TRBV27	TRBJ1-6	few	CASSGGGSYNSPLHF
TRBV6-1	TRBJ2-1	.	CASLGRGRSYNEQFF
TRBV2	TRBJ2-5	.	CATLDGHGETQYF
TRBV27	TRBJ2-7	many	CASSLSAGGSTYEQYF
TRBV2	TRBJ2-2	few	CASMRRPNTGELFF
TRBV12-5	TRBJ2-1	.	CASAPLVSYNEQFF
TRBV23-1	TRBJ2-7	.	CASSQWGQGKSYEQYF
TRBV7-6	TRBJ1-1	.	CASSSWTHTEAFF
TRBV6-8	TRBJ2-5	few	CASYSAREETQYF
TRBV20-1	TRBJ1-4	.	CSAHLTDSNEKLFF
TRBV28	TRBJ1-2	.	CASSLLQGGYGYTF
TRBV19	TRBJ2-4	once	CASTPGGLLGNIQYF
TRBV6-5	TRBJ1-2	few	CASSYGKGLDYGYTF
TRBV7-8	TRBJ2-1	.	CASSLMMGLYNEQFF
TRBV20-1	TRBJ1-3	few	CSSAGGGIFGNTIYF
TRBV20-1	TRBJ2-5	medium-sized	CSATSLAGDQETQYF
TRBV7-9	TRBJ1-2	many	CASSSGVSEPNYGYTF
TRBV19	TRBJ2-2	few	CASRTPGQGNTGELFF
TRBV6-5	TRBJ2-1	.	CASSLLHRGWNEQFF
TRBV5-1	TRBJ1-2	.	CASSPTYPGYGYTF
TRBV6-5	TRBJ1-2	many	CASSTGQGEGYTF
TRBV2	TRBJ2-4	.	CASRSGGAGVIQYF
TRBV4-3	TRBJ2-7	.	CASSQEGGTEQYF
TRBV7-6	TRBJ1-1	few	CASSPTLSTEAFF
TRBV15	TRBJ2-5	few	CATSTRTGRETGETQYF
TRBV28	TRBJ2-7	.	CASSFEWGEQYF
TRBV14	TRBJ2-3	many	CASSPYGTDTQYF
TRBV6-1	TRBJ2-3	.	CATLLAGGSDTQYF